The 20 T cell receptor beta chains in this list originate from one sample, sequenced in a study of cytomegalovirus exposure and HLA in healthy donors. With 60 Vbeta and 13 Jbeta primers, the PCR was carried out. Sequenced by immunoSEQ multiplex PCR; TCRdb stores in-frame clones only, minus some. The sample shows about 120,000 clones, about 80% of them seen only once. Input material: PBMCs. The receptors shown here come from a male donor in good health and CMV-seronegative.

This clone has a handful of counts. The chain employs TRBV6-1 and TRBJ2-5; TRBD1 agrees at 11 bases. Germline assignment: CDR1 MNHNS and CDR2 SASEGT. Germline trimming cut 1 base from V and 5 bases from J; bases unmatched to any gene: 3. CDR3 length: 15 residues. CDR3 residues: CASSEGTGGAETQYF. The DNA of the CDR3 is TGTGCCAGCAGTGAAGGGACAGGGGGCGCGGAGACCCAGTACTTC.

In its sample, this clone was seen many times. The CDR3 nucleotides read TGTGCCTGGAGTGGCCTTAGGGGCACTGAAGCTTTCTTT. Residues: CAWSGLRGTEAFF. The chain is built from TRBV30 and TRBJ1-1; perhaps TRBD1 as D (5 bases). Germline CDR1 GTSNPN, CDR2 SVGIG (reference sequence). This CDR3 contains 13 residues. Trimming left V 1 base short and J 4 bases short, with 10 bases between.

This chain uses TRBV19 with TRBJ1-5; 7 positions match TRBD1. V shed 5 bases, J shed 6 bases, and the junction held 13 bases outside the gene matches. The CDR3 loop spans 16 amino acids. Germline-derived CDR1 and CDR2 are LNHDA and SQIVND (reference sequence). The CDR3 reads CASSATLGQLSQPQHF. DNA of the CDR3: TGTGCCAGTAGTGCAACCCTGGGACAGTTATCTCAGCCCCAGCATTTT. Variable domain in full (rest from reference TRBV19 and TRBJ1-5): DGGITQSPKYLFRKEGQNVTLSCEQNLNHDAMYWYRQDPGQGLRLIYYSQIVNDFQKGDIAEGYSVSREKKESFPLTVTSAQKNPTAFYLCASSATLGQLSQPQHFGDGTRLSIL.

This clone was seen more than once but under ten times. V is TRBV28 and J is TRBJ2-3; no clear D. Between the trimmed V and J ends, which lost 7 bases and 5 bases, there was a span of 10 bases. Germline CDR1 is MDHEN and CDR2 is SYDVKM. This CDR3 region has 12 residues. In DNA form, the CDR3 reads TGTGCCAGCACCCCCTCCCTAGATACGCAGTATTTT. It yields the protein CASTPSLDTQYF.

This clone was observed once. V gene TRBV5-1 combines with J gene TRBJ2-3; tentatively, D is TRBD1 (6 bases). The ends were cut back, 0 bases at V and 6 bases at J, with 8 bases in the middle. Germline loops: CDR1 SGHRS, CDR2 YFSETQ. The length of the CDR3 is 13 residues. The CDR3 region has the DNA TGCGCCAGCAGCTTGGCTAGGGGGGATACGCAGTATTTT. The encoded protein is CASSLARGDTQYF.

V gene TRBV15 combines with J gene TRBJ1-4, with D unresolved. Deletions cut 1 base from V and 0 bases from J, with 9 bases between. The CDR3 is made up of 16 amino acids. The germline gives CDR1 LNHNV, CDR2 YYDKDF (reference sequence). As DNA, the CDR3 is TGTGCCACCAGCAGAGCCTCAGTTGCAACTAATGAAAAACTGTTTTTT. Protein sequence: CATSRASVATNEKLFF.

This chain links TRBV5-3 with TRBJ2-7, with D possibly matching TRBD1 (6 bases). TRBV5-3 is identified as an open reading frame with a role that is uncertain. The V end was cut by 5 bases, the J end by 7 bases, with 22 bases between. The CDR3 runs 15 residues. The CDR3, as DNA: TGTGCCAGAAGACGGATAGTAGGACCTCAGGGGGAGCAGTACTTC. This sequence encodes CARRRIVGPQGEQYF.

CDR3 in amino acids: CASTRTGVGNQPQHF. The CDR3 bases are TGTGCCAGTACCAGGACAGGGGTGGGCAATCAGCCCCAGCATTTT. The chain joins TRBV19 to TRBJ1-5; 9 positions agree with TRBD1. Germline V lookup: CDR1 LNHDA, CDR2 SQIVND (reference sequence). The V segment lost 7 bases and the J segment 2 bases; nucleotides outside the gene matches: 6. This CDR3 comprises 15 residues.

The V call is TRBV9, the J call TRBJ1-2; no definite D call. V lost 3 bases and J 4 bases, leaving 4 bases between the germline ends. CDR3 length: 11 residues. Per the germline V gene, CDR1 is SGDLS and CDR2 is YYNGEE. This CDR3 is CASSGAYGYTF. The CDR3 DNA reads TGTGCCAGCAGCGGGGCCTATGGCTACACCTTC. Using reference TRBV9 and TRBJ1-2 for the parts outside the CDR3, the full variable domain is DSGVTQTPKHLITATGQRVTLRCSPRSGDLSVYWYQQSLDQGLQFLIQYYNGEERAKGNILERFSAQQFPDLHSELNLSSLELGDSALYFCASSGAYGYTFGSGTRLTVV.

The chain combines TRBV6-5 with TRBJ2-3; 7 bases agree with TRBD1. The V and J ends lost 0 bases and 5 bases, in that order; junction bases with no gene match: 5. This CDR3 region has 15 residues. Per the germline V gene, CDR1 is MNHEY and CDR2 is SVGAGI. The CDR3 DNA reads TGTGCCAGCAGTTACTCGGAGACAGGGATAGATACGCAGTATTTT. It codes for CASSYSETGIDTQYF.

The genes are TRBV7-8 and TRBJ2-7; D is unclear. The ends were cut back, 4 bases at V and 3 bases at J, with 13 bases in the middle. This CDR3 has 14 residues. In germline, CDR1 is SGHVS, CDR2 FQNEAQ. The CDR3 nucleotides are TGTGCCAGCAGCTCGTCTTTTGAGAACTACGAGCAGTACTTC. Protein: CASSSSFENYEQYF.

This sequence joins TRBV30 and TRBJ2-3, with D perhaps matching TRBD2 (5 bases). CDR1 GTSNPN and CDR2 SVGIG come from the germline V gene (reference sequence). V lost 4 bases and J 8 bases, leaving 13 bases between the germline ends. The CDR3 covers 12 residues. The CDR3 region has the DNA TGTGCCTGGAATGTTTTAGCGTTTACGCAGTATTTT. It yields the protein CAWNVLAFTQYF.

This clone is a singleton in its sample. The gene calls are TRBV28 and TRBJ1-1, with a tentative D call TRBD1 (6 bases). Germline CDR1 is MDHEN and CDR2 is SYDVKM. The length of the CDR3 is 14 residues. Trimming cost V 3 bases and J 3 bases, with 11 bases left between them. CDR3 in DNA: TGTGCCAGCAGTTTCAGGGGAACGTACACTGAAGCTTTCTTT. Its translation: CASSFRGTYTEAFF.

This clone was observed a single time. The same CDR3 also results from other DNA sequences found in this sample. V usage is TRBV18 and J usage is TRBJ1-2; 8 nucleotides agree with TRBD1. Trimming removed 3 bases from V and 8 bases from J; junction bases left unmatched: 2. Germline V gene lookup returns CDR1 KGHSH and CDR2 LQKENI. CDR3 length equals 12 residues. The CDR3 sequence is CASSPTGDGYTF. CDR3 nucleotide sequence: TGTGCCAGCTCACCGACAGGGGACGGCTACACCTTC.

V is TRBV9 and J is TRBJ2-5, with TRBD2 as a possible D gene (7 bases). The end of the DNA fits TRBJ2-7 better, so the J call may be wrong. Germline V gene data show CDR1 as SGDLS and CDR2 as YYNGEE. This CDR3 region has 16 residues. The CDR3: CASSRGGEVLSYEQYF. The CDR3 nucleotides read TGTGCCAGCAGCCGAGGGGGGGAAGTCCTCTCCTACGAGCAGTACTTC.

The chain employs TRBV7-9 and TRBJ1-2; 11 nucleotides match TRBD1. CDR3 length: 14 amino acids. Germline CDR1 and CDR2: SEHNR and FQNEAQ (reference sequence). V trimming: 4 bases; J trimming: 7 bases; junction bases outside the gene matches: 5. This CDR3 reads CASSWGTGGIGYTF. CDR3 coding DNA: TGTGCCAGCAGCTGGGGGACAGGGGGAATTGGCTACACCTTC.

The chain joins TRBV19 to TRBJ1-5; D remains unclear. CDR1 and CDR2 (germline): LNHDA, SQIVND (reference sequence). The CDR3 extends over 14 amino acids. V shed 5 bases and J shed 3 bases, with 11 bases lying between them. CDR3 in DNA: TGTGCCAGTAGTCCCGGACTCCTCAATCAGCCCCAGCATTTT. This encodes CASSPGLLNQPQHF.

This sequence joins TRBV21-1 and TRBJ1-3; the table's D call, TRBD1, has no DNA check behind it. TRBV21-1 is listed as a pseudogene. The CDR3 contains 14 residues. The CDR3 sequence is CASKKQGGGNTIYF. The CDR3 coding sequence is TGTGCCAGCAAAAAACAGGGGGGCGGAAACACCATATATTTT.

This clone was counted a few times. This chain connects TRBV9 to TRBJ1-5; 10 bases are a match to TRBD1. Germline trimming cut 2 bases from V and 3 bases from J; bases unmatched to any gene: 2. Germline V gives CDR1 SGDLS, CDR2 YYNGEE. The CDR3 length is 15 residues. The CDR3 loop reads CASSVGQGVNQPQHF. The DNA for the CDR3 is TGTGCCAGCAGCGTCGGACAGGGGGTCAATCAGCCCCAGCATTTT.

The chain has TRBV5-8 and TRBJ2-3; 10 nucleotides match TRBD1. The V gene's germline CDR1 is SGHTS and CDR2 YDEGEE. V dropped 0 bases and J dropped 5; count of bases not matched to a gene: 3. CDR3 length: 15 amino acids. CDR3 coding DNA: TGTGCCAGCAGCTTGGGACAGGGGGCTAGAGATACGCAGTATTTT. It yields the protein CASSLGQGARDTQYF.